This TCR beta chain is drawn from a study of cytomegalovirus exposure and HLA in healthy donors. Study-wide results and limits: The presence/absence work took it that sequencing depth was about the same across donors. A later analysis linked a missense variant in DCLRE1C to the trimming of TCR beta V and J genes. Data from an earlier analysis indicated that most TCR beta V segments were productive either about 87% or about 30% of the time.

Use of 60 Vbeta and 13 Jbeta primers characterized the PCR. Clones were sequenced by immunoSEQ multiplex PCR, and TCRdb holds only the in-frame ones, with some missing. The sample yields 150,000 to 200,000 clones, around 74% seen once. V dropped 6 bases and J dropped 2; count of bases not matched to a gene: 8. Germline values: CDR1 MDHEN, CDR2 SYDVKM. The CDR3 contains 18 residues. This clone was recorded only once. Its cognate antigen is unknown. This TCR came from a female donor in good health and CMV-seronegative. The sequenced sample consisted of PBMCs. The gene calls are TRBV28 and TRBJ2-1; 15 bases line up with TRBD2. CDR3 nucleotide sequence: TGTGCCAGCAGCACCGGGACTAGCGGGAGGATTCCCTACAATGAGCAGTTCTTC. Protein product: CASSTGTSGRIPYNEQFF.